A selection of T cell receptor beta chains follows, all from one sample in a study of T cell repertoires in cytomegalovirus infection. From the reads, TCRdb called clonotypes with MiXCR, one entry per CDR3 protein. Altogether some 600,000 distinct CDR3 sequences are present, approximately 25% being singletons, with the ten largest covering 7% to 9%. The sample taken for sequencing was CD8+ T cells from PBMCs. These receptors were taken from a human donor in good health (CMV status not recorded). Some clones in this sample may be carry-over from other donors' samples. Each CDR3 is given with its conserved first and last residue. D genes are given only for firm matches. Expanded clones are given a class, and other clones once, few, many or no size at all.

V gene	clone size	J gene	D gene	CDR3 DNA	CDR3 protein
TRBV6-1	many	TRBJ1-1	-	TGTGCCAGCAGTCTCCACCCGATGAACACTGAAGCTTTCTTT	CASSLHPMNTEAFF
TRBV4-3	-	TRBJ1-5	-	TGCGCCAGCAGCCAAGATGGGCAGGCCAATCAGCCCCAGCATTTT	CASSQDGQANQPQHF
TRBV7-2	-	TRBJ2-1	-	TGTGCCAGCAGCCTAGAAGTTTGGGACATCAAGAATGAGCAGTTCTTC	CASSLEVWDIKNEQFF
TRBV28	-	TRBJ1-4	TRBD1	TGTGCCAGCAGTCCCAGGGACAGGGGAGTGGAAAAACTGTTTTTT	CASSPRDRGVEKLFF
TRBV12-3/TRBV12-4	many	TRBJ2-1	TRBD1	TGTGCCAGCAGCGACGACAGGGGACATTCCTACAATGAGCAGTTCTTC	CASSDDRGHSYNEQFF
TRBV4-1	many	TRBJ2-3	-	TGCGCCAGCAGCCAAGGATTAGGGGATACGCAGTATTTT	CASSQGLGDTQYF
TRBV19	-	TRBJ2-3	-	TGTGCCAGTAGCAGGACAGCTTATAGCAATCAGCCCCAGTATTTT	CASSRTAYSNQPQYF
TRBV2	-	TRBJ2-1	TRBD2	TGTGCCAGCAGTGCCGCGGGGGGGGAATACAATGAGCAGTTCTTC	CASSAAGGEYNEQFF
TRBV20-1	-	TRBJ1-1	TRBD1	TGCAGTGCTCCACCCCGGGACAGCCTCACTGAAGCTTTCTTT	CSAPPRDSLTEAFF
TRBV25-1	few	TRBJ1-1	TRBD1	TGTGCCAGCAGTGAATTTCAGGGGGCGGCCACTGAAGCTTTCTTT	CASSEFQGAATEAFF
TRBV28	few	TRBJ2-7	-	TGTGCCAGCATCCATGACAGGGAGGATTCCTACGAGCAGTACTTC	CASIHDREDSYEQYF
TRBV10-3	few	TRBJ2-7	-	TGTGCCATCAGTGAAGTGCTCGGGGGCCGCCACTACGAGCAGTACTTC	CAISEVLGGRHYEQYF
TRBV20-1	-	TRBJ2-1	-	TGCAGTGCTGCACGGACAGGGAGGGGCTCCTACAATGAGCAGTTCTTC	CSAARTGRGSYNEQFF
TRBV20-1	few	TRBJ1-3	-	TGCAGTGGAGCCGCCGGGACAACTGGAAACACCATATATTTT	CSGAAGTTGNTIYF
TRBV7-2	many	TRBJ1-2	-	TGTGCCAGCAGTTACCAGGGAATACCAGCTAACTATGGCTACACCTTC	CASSYQGIPANYGYTF
TRBV6-1	many	TRBJ2-1	TRBD1	TGTGCCAGCGGGACAGTTTCCTACAATGAGCAGTTCTTC	CASGTVSYNEQFF
TRBV7-9	few	TRBJ2-3	-	TGTGCCAGCACAACCACCCGGCCGCAGTATTTT	CASTTTRPQYF
TRBV10-3	-	TRBJ2-5	TRBD1	TGTGCCATCAGTGAGGGGGACAGGGGGCATGGAGAGACCCAGTACTTC	CAISEGDRGHGETQYF
TRBV20-1	-	TRBJ1-6	TRBD1	TGCAGTGCTAGCTGGCAGGGGGTATCCTATAATTCACCCCTCCACTTT	CSASWQGVSYNSPLHF
TRBV2	few	TRBJ2-5	-	TGTGCCAGCAGTGAGAGGCTGGAGGGGGCGGTGAGTCGAGAGACCCAGTACTTC	CASSERLEGAVSRETQYF
TRBV5-6	once	TRBJ2-2	-	TGTGCCAGCAACTTGGGAATTGGAAACACCGGGGAGCTGTTTTTT	CASNLGIGNTGELFF
TRBV12-3/TRBV12-4	once	TRBJ2-7	TRBD1	TGTGCCAGCAGTTGGGACAGCCTACGGGGAGAGCAGTACTTC	CASSWDSLRGEQYF
TRBV6-2/TRBV6-3	-	TRBJ1-2	-	TGTGCCAGCACCCCCCGAGAGGTTGACTATGGCTACACCTTC	CASTPREVDYGYTF
TRBV2	few	TRBJ1-5	TRBD1	TGTGCCAGCAGTTATAACCTATTCTTCCCAGGGGGAGAACTACAGCCCCAGCATTTT	CASSYNLFFPGGELQPQHF
TRBV4-1	-	TRBJ2-5	-	TGCGCCAGCAGCCAAATTAACAGCCAACAAGAGACCCAGTACTTC	CASSQINSQQETQYF
TRBV28	-	TRBJ2-3	-	TGTGCCAGCAGTTTAAGTATACCAAGCACAGATACGCAGTATTTT	CASSLSIPSTDTQYF
TRBV5-6	-	TRBJ2-7	TRBD1	TGTGCCAGCAGCTTCCTCGGACAGGAGTACGAGCAGTACTTC	CASSFLGQEYEQYF
TRBV27	-	TRBJ2-3	-	TGTGCCAGCACCGCGCAGGGACAAGATACGCAGTATTTT	CASTAQGQDTQYF
TRBV6-2/TRBV6-3	few	TRBJ1-1	-	TGTGCCAGCAGTTACTCGATATCGCAGACAACTGAAGCTTTCTTT	CASSYSISQTTEAFF
TRBV7-9	-	TRBJ1-1	TRBD1	TGTGCCAGCAGCAACTACACCGGGACAGGTGAAGCTTTCTTT	CASSNYTGTGEAFF
TRBV5-6	-	TRBJ1-5	-	TGTGCCAGCAGCTTGGAGAGGGCGGGCAATCAGCCCCAGCATTTT	CASSLERAGNQPQHF
TRBV13	few	TRBJ2-2	TRBD1	TGTGCCAGCAGCCTGAGGGGACAGGAGTCCACCGGGGAGCTGTTTTTT	CASSLRGQESTGELFF
TRBV7-9	-	TRBJ2-1	TRBD2	TGTGCCAGCAGCTTAAGAGCGGGGGGCCCCTACAATGAGCAGTTCTTC	CASSLRAGGPYNEQFF
TRBV29-1	-	TRBJ2-1	TRBD2	TGCAGCGTTGAACGACTAGCGGGGGGGCATGCTCCCAGTGATGAGCAGTTCTTC	CSVERLAGGHAPSDEQFF
TRBV29-1	few	TRBJ2-2	TRBD2	TGCAGCTATAGCGGGGGGGCCGTCACCGGGGAGCTGTTTTTT	CSYSGGAVTGELFF
TRBV13	-	TRBJ2-1	-	TGTGCCAGCAGCTTCGGGACAAAAAACAATGAGCAGTTCTTC	CASSFGTKNNEQFF
TRBV7-6	-	TRBJ1-1	-	TGTGCCAGCAGCCACATGGGGGATTCAGCTTTCTTT	CASSHMGDSAFF
TRBV7-6	few	TRBJ2-1	TRBD2	TGTGCCAGCAGCTCCCGGACTAGCGGGGGGGCCGATGAGCAGTTCTTC	CASSSRTSGGADEQFF
TRBV7-2	many	TRBJ2-7	-	TGTGCCAGCAGCCCCCCTGGAAGTTCCTACGAGCAGTACTTC	CASSPPGSSYEQYF
TRBV7-2	many	TRBJ1-6	-	TGTGCCAGCAGCTTAAGGAGGGGTTATAATTCACCCCTCCACTTT	CASSLRRGYNSPLHF
TRBV20-1	-	TRBJ2-1	TRBD1	TGCAGTGCTAGAAGGACAGGGAGAGGTTACAATGAGCAGTTCTTC	CSARRTGRGYNEQFF
TRBV28	few	TRBJ1-5	-	TGTGCCAGCTCTATATCCCCAGGGAATCAGCCCCAGCATTTT	CASSISPGNQPQHF
TRBV6-6	-	TRBJ1-6	-	TGTGCCAGCAGTTACTTCCCCAGGACAGCCCATAATTCACCCCTCCACTTT	CASSYFPRTAHNSPLHF
TRBV20-1	few	TRBJ2-3	TRBD2	TGCAGTGCTAGACCATGGGGGACTAGCGGGGGGGCCGCAGATACGCAGTATTTT	CSARPWGTSGGAADTQYF
TRBV6-2/TRBV6-3	many	TRBJ2-3	TRBD2	TGTGCCAGCACCCCTCTAGCGGGGTTCGGCACAGATACGCAGTATTTT	CASTPLAGFGTDTQYF
TRBV12-3/TRBV12-4	-	TRBJ2-3	-	TGTGCCAGCAGTCCCGAGGGGGGGGGAGATACGCAGTATTTT	CASSPEGGGDTQYF
TRBV7-7	few	TRBJ2-2	-	TGTGCTATCCAAACTGGCCGGGCGACCGGGGAGCTGTTTTTT	CAIQTGRATGELFF
TRBV7-9	few	TRBJ2-2	-	TGTGCCAGCACAGGAGGGGGGGTCAACACCGGGGAGCTGTTTTTT	CASTGGGVNTGELFF
TRBV5-7	-	TRBJ2-5	-	TGTGCCAGCAGTAGCCTTATGGAGGAGACCCAGTACTTC	CASSSLMEETQYF